Listed here is a single T cell receptor (beta chain). The antigen remains unidentified. The data stem from a study of cytomegalovirus exposure and HLA in healthy donors. Whole-study results and caveats: The study flagged some 170 TCR beta chains as cytomegalovirus-associated. Reported results showed that the classifier diagnosed cytomegalovirus status with high specificity and sensitivity.

The assay was immunoSEQ multiplex PCR, and TCRdb's table has in-frame clones only and misses some. The top ten hold 30% of the sample, which has some 130,000 clones, approximately 82% seen once. The sample taken for sequencing was PBMCs. The source is a man younger than 45 in good health and CMV-seropositive.

The CDR3 sequence: CASRPRTGLNSPLHF. In DNA, the CDR3 is TGTGCCAGCAGACCCAGGACAGGGCTTAATTCACCCCTCCACTTT. This chain uses TRBV27 with TRBJ1-6, with TRBD1 identical over 8 bases. Germline trimming cut 6 bases from V and 6 bases from J; bases unmatched to any gene: 7. Germline-derived CDR1 and CDR2 are MNHEY and SMNVEV (reference sequence). This CDR3 has 15 amino acids.